This T cell receptor (beta chain) was sequenced in a study of technical replicates of blood from several donors. Assay used: immunoSEQ multiplex PCR; TCRdb lists only in-frame clones, some missing. The table records 60,000 to 65,000 clones, 86% of them present only once. V lost 6 bases, J lost 8 bases, and 3 bases stayed unmatched. Germline loops: CDR1 LNHDA, CDR2 SQIVND (reference sequence). The CDR3 runs 12 residues. The TCR originated in a human donor in good health. Some clones in this sample may be carry-over from other donors' samples. The specimen was PBMCs. This chain connects TRBV19 to TRBJ2-1, with 8 bases that match TRBD2. The CDR3 coding sequence is TGTGCCAGTAGCCGGGGGGGCCATGAGCAGTTCTTC. It encodes CASSRGGHEQFF.